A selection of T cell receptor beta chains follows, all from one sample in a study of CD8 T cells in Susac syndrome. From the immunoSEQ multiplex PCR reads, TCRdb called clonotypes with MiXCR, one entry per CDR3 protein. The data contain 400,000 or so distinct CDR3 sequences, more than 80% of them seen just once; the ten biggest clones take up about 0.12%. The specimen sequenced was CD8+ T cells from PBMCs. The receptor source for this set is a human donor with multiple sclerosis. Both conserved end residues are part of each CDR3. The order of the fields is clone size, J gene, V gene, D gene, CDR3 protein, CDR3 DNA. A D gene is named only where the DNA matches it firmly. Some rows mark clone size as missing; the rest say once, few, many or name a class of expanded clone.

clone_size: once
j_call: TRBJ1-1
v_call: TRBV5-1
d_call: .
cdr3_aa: CASSLTGFATEAFF
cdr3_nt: TGCGCCAGCAGCTTGACAGGGTTCGCCACTGAAGCTTTCTTT

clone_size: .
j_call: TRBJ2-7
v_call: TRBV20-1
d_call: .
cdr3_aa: CSARRGADYEQYF
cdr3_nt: TGCAGTGCTAGGCGCGGGGCAGACTACGAGCAGTACTTC

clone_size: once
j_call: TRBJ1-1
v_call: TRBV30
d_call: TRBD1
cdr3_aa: CAWSAATGVRAEAFF
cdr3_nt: TGTGCCTGGAGTGCGGCGACAGGGGTTCGCGCTGAAGCTTTCTTT

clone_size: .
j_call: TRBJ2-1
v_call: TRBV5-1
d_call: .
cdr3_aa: CASSEYNEQFF
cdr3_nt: TGCGCCAGCAGTGAATACAATGAGCAGTTCTTC

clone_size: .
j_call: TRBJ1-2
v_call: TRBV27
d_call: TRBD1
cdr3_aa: CASSSWTGWDYGYTF
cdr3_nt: TGTGCCAGCAGTTCCTGGACAGGGTGGGACTATGGCTACACCTTC

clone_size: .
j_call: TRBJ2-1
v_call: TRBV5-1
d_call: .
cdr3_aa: CASSRPTSGQTYNEQFF
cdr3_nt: TGCGCCAGCAGCCGACCTACCAGCGGGCAAACATACAATGAGCAGTTCTTC

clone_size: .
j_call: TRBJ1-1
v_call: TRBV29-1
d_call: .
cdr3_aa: CSVGGETEAFF
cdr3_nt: TGCAGCGTTGGAGGTGAAACTGAAGCTTTCTTT

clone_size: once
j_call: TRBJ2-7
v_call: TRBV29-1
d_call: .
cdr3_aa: CSVVGGKSYEQYF
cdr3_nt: TGCAGCGTTGTAGGGGGGAAGTCCTACGAGCAGTACTTC

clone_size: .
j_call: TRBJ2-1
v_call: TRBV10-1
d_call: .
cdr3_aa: CASSENPYNEQFF
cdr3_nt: TGCGCCAGCAGTGAGAACCCCTACAATGAGCAGTTCTTC

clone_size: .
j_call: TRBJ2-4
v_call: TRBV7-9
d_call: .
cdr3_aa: CASSLAREIKNIQYF
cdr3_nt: TGTGCCAGCAGCTTAGCGCGGGAAATCAAAAACATTCAGTACTTC

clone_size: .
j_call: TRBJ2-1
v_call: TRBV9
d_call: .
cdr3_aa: CASSVAGRGFYNEQFF
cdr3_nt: TGTGCCAGCAGCGTAGCTGGGAGAGGATTTTACAATGAGCAGTTCTTC